This TCR beta chain was sequenced for a study of cytomegalovirus exposure and HLA in healthy donors. Study-level points and caveats: Specific recognition of CMV antigens was confirmed in vitro for three chains (all CMV-associated). Researchers reportedly found TCR beta sequences accurately predicted most subjects' HLA-A and HLA-B alleles. Data from an earlier analysis indicated that most TCR beta V segments were productive either about 87% or about 30% of the time.

PCR primers comprised 60 Vbeta and 13 Jbeta primers. TCRdb's table, derived via immunoSEQ multiplex PCR, lists solely in-frame clones and lacks some. The profile covers approximately 220,000 clones, with less than 85% appearing a single time and 0.63% taken by the ten largest. The CDR3 consists of 11 residues. V dropped 6 bases and J dropped 5 bases, with 7 bases sitting between them. The V gene's germline CDR1 is SNHLY and CDR2 FYNNEI. Details on this clone: Its antigen is currently unknown. Additional DNA sequences in this sample encode the identical CDR3.

The source material was PBMCs. V gene TRBV2 combines with J gene TRBJ2-5; perhaps TRBD1 as D (5 bases). The TCR comes from a man aged 18 to 29 in good health and CMV-seronegative. In DNA form, the CDR3 reads TGTGCCAGCAGGGGGCGGGAGACCCAGTACTTC. This sequence encodes CASRGRETQYF. Full variable domain (missing parts from reference TRBV2 and TRBJ2-5): EPEVTQTPSHQVTQMGQEVILRCVPISNHLYFYWYRQILGQKVEFLVSFYNNEISEKSEIFDDQFSVERPDGSNFTLKIRSTKLEDSAMYFCASRGRETQYFGPGTRLLVL.